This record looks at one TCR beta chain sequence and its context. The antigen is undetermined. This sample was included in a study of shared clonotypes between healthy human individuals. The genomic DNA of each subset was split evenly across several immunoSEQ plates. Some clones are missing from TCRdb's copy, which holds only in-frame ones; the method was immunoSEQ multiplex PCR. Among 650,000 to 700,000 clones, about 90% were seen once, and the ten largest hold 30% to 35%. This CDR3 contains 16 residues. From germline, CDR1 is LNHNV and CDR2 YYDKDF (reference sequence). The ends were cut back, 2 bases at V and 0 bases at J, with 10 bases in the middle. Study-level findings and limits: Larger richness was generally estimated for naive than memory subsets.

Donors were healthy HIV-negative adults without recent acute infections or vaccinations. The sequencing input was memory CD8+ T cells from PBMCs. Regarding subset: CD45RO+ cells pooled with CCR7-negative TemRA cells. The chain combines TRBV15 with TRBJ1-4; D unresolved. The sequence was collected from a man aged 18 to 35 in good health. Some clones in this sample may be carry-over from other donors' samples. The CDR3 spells CATSRLPIATNEKLFF. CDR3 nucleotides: TGTGCCACCAGCAGATTACCGATTGCAACTAATGAAAAACTGTTTTTT.